This T cell receptor (beta chain) was observed in a study of shared clonotypes between healthy human individuals. Only in-frame clones appear in the TCRdb table, and some are missing; sequencing was by immunoSEQ multiplex PCR. The sample yields around 1,900,000 clones, approximately 92% seen once. The germline V gene encodes CDR1 SGHKS and CDR2 YYEKEE (reference sequence). This CDR3 is built from 15 residues. The V end lost 5 bases, the J end lost 4 bases, and 19 bases lay between the germline ends. Terminally differentiated effector memory CD45RA+ cells were left out of the naive CD8 fraction, which was CD45RO-negative and positively selected for CCR7.

The chain combines TRBV5-5 with TRBJ2-7, with a possible D match to TRBD2 (6 bases). Sequencing was done on a sample of naive CD8+ T cells from PBMCs. The sequence was collected from a man in his late teens or twenties in good health. Some clones in this sample may be carry-over from other donors' samples. Here the CDR3 reads CASSSPDGSLYEQYF. The CDR3 DNA sequence: TGTGCCAGCAGTTCCCCCGACGGGAGTCTTTACGAGCAGTACTTC.